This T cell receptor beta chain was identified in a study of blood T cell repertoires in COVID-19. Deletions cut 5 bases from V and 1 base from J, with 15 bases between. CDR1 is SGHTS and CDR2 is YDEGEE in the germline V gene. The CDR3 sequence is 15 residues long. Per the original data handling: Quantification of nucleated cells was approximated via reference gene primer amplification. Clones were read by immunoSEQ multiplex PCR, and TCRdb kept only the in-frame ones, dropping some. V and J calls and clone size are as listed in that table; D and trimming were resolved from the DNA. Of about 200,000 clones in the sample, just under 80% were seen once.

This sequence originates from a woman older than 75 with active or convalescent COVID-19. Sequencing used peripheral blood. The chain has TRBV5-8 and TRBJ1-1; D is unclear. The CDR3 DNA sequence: TGTGCCAGCAGTCCCTTCGACACTTGGAACACTGAAGCTTTCTTT. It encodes CASSPFDTWNTEAFF.